The 3 T cell receptor beta chains below were found in one sample sequenced in a study of brain T cells in children with intractable seizures. Time point specified: blood from clinic visit 5 months post-surgery; TSC patient then seizure free. Produced via immunoSEQ multiplex PCR; TCRdb's table is partial and in-frame only. The profile shows about 340,000 clones, 93% of them singletons. This sample comprised peripheral blood, obtained 4 to 5 months after surgery. These receptor sequences come from a boy less than two years old with tuberous sclerosis and intractable seizures.

This chain uses TRBV11-2 with TRBJ2-7, with 13 bases fitting TRBD2. The V and J ends lost 5 bases and 2 bases, in that order; junction bases with no gene match: 3. The CDR3 runs to 15 residues. Germline V lookup: CDR1 SGHAT, CDR2 FQNNGV. The CDR3, as DNA: TGTGCCAGCAGCCAAACTAGCGGGAGGGCCTACGAGCAGTACTTC. It specifies CASSQTSGRAYEQYF.

The chain couples TRBV6-1 to TRBJ1-4, with TRBD1 matching 8 bases. The length of the CDR3 is 14 residues. Germline loops: CDR1 MNHNS, CDR2 SASEGT. V lost 3 bases and J lost 6; bases outside the gene matches: 3. The CDR3 loop is CASSETGEDEKLFF. In nucleotides, the CDR3 is TGTGCCAGCAGTGAGACAGGGGAGGATGAAAAACTGTTTTTT.

The V call is TRBV28, the J call TRBJ1-1; unclear D gene. The length of the CDR3 is 13 residues. Germline lookup yields CDR1 MDHEN and CDR2 SYDVKM. Trimming removed 5 bases at V and 4 bases at J, with 11 bases between. The CDR3 region is CASSPMSFTEAFF. CDR3 DNA sequence: TGTGCCAGCAGTCCCATGTCCTTCACTGAAGCTTTCTTT. The full variable domain, rest sourced from reference TRBV28 and TRBJ1-1, is DVKVTQSSRYLVKRTGEKVFLECVQDMDHENMFWYRQDPGLGLRLIYFSYDVKMKEKGDIPEGYSVSREKKERFSLILESASTNQTSMYLCASSPMSFTEAFFGQGTRLTVV.